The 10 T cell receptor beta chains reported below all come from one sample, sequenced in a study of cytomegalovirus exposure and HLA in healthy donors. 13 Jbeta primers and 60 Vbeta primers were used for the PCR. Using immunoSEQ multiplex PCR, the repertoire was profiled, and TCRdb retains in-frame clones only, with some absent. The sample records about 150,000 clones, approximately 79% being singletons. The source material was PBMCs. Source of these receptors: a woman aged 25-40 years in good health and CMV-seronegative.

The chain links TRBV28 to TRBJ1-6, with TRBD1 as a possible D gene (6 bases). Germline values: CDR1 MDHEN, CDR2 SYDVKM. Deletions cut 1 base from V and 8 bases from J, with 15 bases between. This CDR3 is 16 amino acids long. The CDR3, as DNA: TGTGCCAGCAGTTTATTCAGGGGACCTCCTCATTCACCCCTCCACTTT. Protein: CASSLFRGPPHSPLHF. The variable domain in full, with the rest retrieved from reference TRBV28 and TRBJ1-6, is DVKVTQSSRYLVKRTGEKVFLECVQDMDHENMFWYRQDPGLGLRLIYFSYDVKMKEKGDIPEGYSVSREKKERFSLILESASTNQTSMYLCASSLFRGPPHSPLHFGNGTRLTVT.

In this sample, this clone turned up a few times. In DNA, the CDR3 is TGCGCCAGCAGCCAAGATCCGGGCGGGGCTAATGAAAAACTGTTTTTT. It yields the protein CASSQDPGGANEKLFF. V is TRBV4-3 and J is TRBJ1-4; D gene uncertain. V lost 0 bases and J 3 bases, leaving 11 bases between the germline ends. The length of the CDR3 is 16 residues. Germline V gene lookup returns CDR1 LGHNA and CDR2 YSLEER.

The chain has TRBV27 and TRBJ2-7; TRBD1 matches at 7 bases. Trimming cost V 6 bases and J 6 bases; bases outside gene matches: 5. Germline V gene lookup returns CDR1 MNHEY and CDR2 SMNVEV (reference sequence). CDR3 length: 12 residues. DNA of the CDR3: TGTGCCAGCAGCCGAAACAGGGGCGAGCAGTACTTC. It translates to CASSRNRGEQYF.

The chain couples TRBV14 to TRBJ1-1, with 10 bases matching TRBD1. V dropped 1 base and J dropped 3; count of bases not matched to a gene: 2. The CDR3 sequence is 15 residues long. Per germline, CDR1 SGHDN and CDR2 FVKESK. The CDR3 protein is CASSQAGQGYTEAFF. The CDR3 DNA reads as TGTGCCAGCAGCCAAGCGGGACAGGGGTACACTGAAGCTTTCTTT.

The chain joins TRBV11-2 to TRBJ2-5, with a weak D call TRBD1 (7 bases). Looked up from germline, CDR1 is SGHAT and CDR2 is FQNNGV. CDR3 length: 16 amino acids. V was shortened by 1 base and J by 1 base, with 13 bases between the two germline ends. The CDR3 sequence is CASSLVRQGGQETQYF. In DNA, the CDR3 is TGTGCCAGCAGCTTAGTCCGGCAGGGGGGCCAAGAGACCCAGTACTTC.

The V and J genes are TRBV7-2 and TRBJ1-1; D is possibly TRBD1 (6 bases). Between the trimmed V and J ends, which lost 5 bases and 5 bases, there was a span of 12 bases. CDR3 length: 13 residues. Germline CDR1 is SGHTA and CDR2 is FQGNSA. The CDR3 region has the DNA TGTGCCAGCAGCCAGCAACAGGGTACTGAAGCTTTCTTT. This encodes CASSQQQGTEAFF.

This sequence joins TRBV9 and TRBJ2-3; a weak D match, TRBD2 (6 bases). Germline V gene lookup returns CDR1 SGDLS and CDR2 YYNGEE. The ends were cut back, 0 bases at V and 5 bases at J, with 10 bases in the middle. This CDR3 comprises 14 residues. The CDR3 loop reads CASSVVQEGDTQYF. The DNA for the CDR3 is TGTGCCAGCAGCGTAGTTCAGGAGGGAGATACGCAGTATTTT.

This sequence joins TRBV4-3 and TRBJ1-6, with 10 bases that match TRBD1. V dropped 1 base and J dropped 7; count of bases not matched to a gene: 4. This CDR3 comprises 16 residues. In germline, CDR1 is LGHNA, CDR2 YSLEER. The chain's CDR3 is CASSQVMDRGNSPLHF. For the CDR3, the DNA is TGCGCCAGCAGCCAAGTTATGGACAGGGGGAATTCACCCCTCCACTTT.

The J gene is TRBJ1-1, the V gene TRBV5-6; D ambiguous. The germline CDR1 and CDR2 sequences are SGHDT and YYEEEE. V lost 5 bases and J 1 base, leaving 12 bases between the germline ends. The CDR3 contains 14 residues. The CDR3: CASRFRFPNTEAFF. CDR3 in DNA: TGTGCCAGCAGGTTCAGGTTCCCGAACACTGAAGCTTTCTTT. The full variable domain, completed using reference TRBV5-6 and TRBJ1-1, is DAGVTQSPTHLIKTRGQQVTLRCSPKSGHDTVSWYQQALGQGPQFIFQYYEEEERQRGNFPDRFSGHQFPNYSSELNVNALLLGDSALYLCASRFRFPNTEAFFGQGTRLTVV.

This CDR3 reads CASSPTGTGDTGELFF. CDR3 DNA sequence: TGTGCCAGCTCACCAACCGGGACAGGGGACACCGGGGAGCTGTTTTTT. The V and J genes are TRBV18 and TRBJ2-2, with 10 nucleotides matching TRBD1. From germline, CDR1 is KGHSH and CDR2 LQKENI. The ends lost 2 bases at V and 3 bases at J; junction bases unmatched: 3. The CDR3 runs 16 residues.